This TCR beta chain was sequenced during a study of regulatory T cells in long-lasting Graves disease. The CDR3 is 16 residues long. Germline assignment: CDR1 MDHEN and CDR2 SYDVKM. With V trimmed by 2 bases and J by 6 bases, 9 bases remained unmatched. This clonotype was picked up many times. Time point: newly diagnosed GD, antithyroid drugs for less than 3 months. Researchers made the TCR library from RNA that was extracted from PBMCs. TCR beta libraries were built with iRepertoire HTBI primers and Arm-PCR of CDR3 regions. TCRdb re-derived calls from the multiplex PCR reads in MiXCR, one entry per CDR3 protein. The top ten clones hold approximately 22% of a sample with 420,000 or so distinct CDR3 sequences, about 15% of them seen once. This sample also belongs to another study, concerning T cells in Graves' hyperthyroidism and ophthalmopathy.

This TCR was recovered from a woman in her late teens or twenties with Graves disease. The sequenced sample was peripheral blood mononuclear cells (PBMCs), obtained at new diagnosis, from a patient treated with antithyroid drugs. The chain combines TRBV28 with TRBJ2-1; 8 bases are shared with TRBD2. CDR3 amino acids: CASSLSGSWGVNEQFF. The CDR3 DNA reads TGTGCCAGCAGTTTAAGCGGGAGCTGGGGGGTCAATGAGCAGTTCTTC. The full variable domain, completed using reference TRBV28 and TRBJ2-1, is DVKVTQSSRYLVKRTGEKVFLECVQDMDHENMFWYRQDPGLGLRLIYFSYDVKMKEKGDIPEGYSVSREKKERFSLILESASTNQTSMYLCASSLSGSWGVNEQFFGPGTRLTVL.